Listed below are T cell receptor beta chains from one sample, sequenced in a study of breast tumors, draining lymph nodes, adjacent tissues. MiXCR, run by TCRdb on the multiplex PCR reads, gives a single entry per CDR3 protein. The table lists 60,000 to 65,000 distinct CDR3 sequences, roughly 59% of them singletons. Sequences were obtained from breast tumor tissue. The origin of the receptors is a female donor with breast cancer. Some clones in this sample may be carry-over from other donors' samples. Each CDR3 is given with its conserved first and last residue. The D gene is left open where the match is weak.

>TRBV10-2|TRBJ2-3|.
CASSVPPTDTQYF
>TRBV11-2|TRBJ2-5|TRBD2
CASSPPGLAAQETQYF
>TRBV6-5|TRBJ2-5|.
CASSFYRDQETQYF
>TRBV7-2|TRBJ2-2|.
CASGRTNPGELSW
>TRBV19|TRBJ2-1|TRBD2
CASSVREGGGGEQFF
>TRBV19|TRBJ1-6|.
CASSMGFSYNSPLHF
>TRBV29-1|TRBJ2-1|.
CSAQQNEQFF
>TRBV7-9|TRBJ2-1|TRBD2
CASSLELASNEQFF
>TRBV29-1|TRBJ1-2|TRBD1
CSVEWLGQGPNYGYTF
>TRBV29-1|TRBJ1-1|.
CSVDLGRTEAFF
>TRBV10-2|TRBJ2-1|TRBD2
CATGTSGTDNEQFF
>TRBV7-9|TRBJ2-3|.
CASSLIRISTVSQYF
>TRBV7-8|TRBJ2-7|.
CASSFLTDYEQYF
>TRBV7-9|TRBJ2-1|TRBD2
CASSTRTSGNDNEQFF
>TRBV7-9|TRBJ2-5|.
CASSWSNLVQETQYF
>TRBV5-5|TRBJ1-2|.
CASSPPGTGQSSFYGYTF
>TRBV4-3|TRBJ1-6|TRBD1
CASSNDRGSYNSPLHF
>TRBV2|TRBJ2-3|TRBD1
CASSTGQDTGDTQYF
>TRBV28|TRBJ2-2|.
CASSPLGQARSGELFF
>TRBV12-3/TRBV12-4|TRBJ2-1|TRBD1
CASRTGTGGTDTQFF